This TCR beta chain was recovered during a study of regulatory T cells in long-lasting Graves disease. The CDR3 consists of 16 residues. Per the germline V gene, CDR1 is SGHRS and CDR2 is YFSETQ. Trimming took 0 bases from V and 5 from J, leaving 17 bases between them. This clonotype showed up many times. For TCR beta, libraries came from iRepertoire HTBI primers and Arm-PCR of CDR3 regions. TCRdb itself ran the multiplex PCR reads through MiXCR, one entry per CDR3 protein. The sample contains 200,000 to 300,000 distinct CDR3 sequences, roughly 21% of which appear only once. As for time point: newly diagnosed GD, antithyroid drugs for less than 3 months. Extracted PBMC RNA gave rise to the TCR library.

V and J are TRBV5-1 and TRBJ1-2, with D tentatively TRBD1 (6 bases). The sequence came from a female donor with Graves disease. The input for sequencing was peripheral blood mononuclear cells (PBMCs), taken at new diagnosis, from a patient treated with antithyroid drugs. CDR3 loop: CASSLVTGFNSYGYTF. CDR3 bases: TGCGCCAGCAGCTTGGTTACAGGGTTCAATTCGTATGGCTACACCTTC.